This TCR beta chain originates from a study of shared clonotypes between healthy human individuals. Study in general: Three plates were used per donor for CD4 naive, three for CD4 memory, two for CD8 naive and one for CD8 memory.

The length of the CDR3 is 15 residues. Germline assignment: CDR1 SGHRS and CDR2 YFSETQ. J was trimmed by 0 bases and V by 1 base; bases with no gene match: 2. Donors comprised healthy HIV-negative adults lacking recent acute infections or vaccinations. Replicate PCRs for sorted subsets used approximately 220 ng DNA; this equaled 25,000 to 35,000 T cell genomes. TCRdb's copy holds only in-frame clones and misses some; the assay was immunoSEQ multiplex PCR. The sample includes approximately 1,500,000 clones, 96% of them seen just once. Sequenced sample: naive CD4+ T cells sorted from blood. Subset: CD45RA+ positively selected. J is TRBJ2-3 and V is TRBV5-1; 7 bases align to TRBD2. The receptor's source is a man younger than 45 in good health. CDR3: CASSLRSGSTDTQYF. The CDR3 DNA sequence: TGCGCCAGCAGCTTGCGTAGCGGGAGCACAGATACGCAGTATTTT. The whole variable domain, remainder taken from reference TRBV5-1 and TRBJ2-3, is KAGVTQTPRYLIKTRGQQVTLSCSPISGHRSVSWYQQTPGQGLQFLFEYFSETQRNKGNFPGRFSGRQFSNSRSEMNVSTLELGDSALYLCASSLRSGSTDTQYFGPGTRLTVL.